This passage covers 11 T cell receptor beta chains from one sample sequenced in a study of blood T cell repertoires in COVID-19. Here immunoSEQ multiplex PCR was the method, and the copy in TCRdb shows in-frame clones only, minus some. The table records about 250,000 clones, roughly 86% of them present only once. Input material: peripheral blood. All receptors come from a woman aged 60 to 75 who had recovered from COVID-19.

This chain joins TRBV2 and TRBJ2-5; 7 bases map to TRBD1. Unmatched junction bases numbered 6, after V lost 6 bases and J lost 2 bases. The CDR3 runs 14 residues. CDR1 is SNHLY and CDR2 is FYNNEI in the germline V gene. CDR3 sequence: CASSSPGQQETQYF. The CDR3 bases are TGTGCCAGCAGCTCTCCGGGACAGCAAGAGACCCAGTACTTC.

The CDR3 DNA is TGTGCCACCAGCAGAGATCGGGGTAGGCTCATTAAGTATGAGCAGTACTTC. It yields the protein CATSRDRGRLIKYEQYF. The chain carries TRBV15 and TRBJ2-7; weak D call: TRBD2 (5 bases). Looked up from germline, CDR1 is LNHNV and CDR2 is YYDKDF (reference sequence). Trimming removed 0 bases at V and 7 bases at J, with 22 bases between. CDR3 length: 17 residues.

V is TRBV24-1 and J is TRBJ2-3, with D maybe TRBD2 (5 bases). The length of the CDR3 is 13 residues. Between the trimmed V and J ends, which lost 3 bases and 5 bases, there was a span of 8 bases. From germline, CDR1 is KGHDR and CDR2 SFDVKD. CDR3 nucleotide sequence: TGTGCCACCAGTGATCACGGGATAGATACGCAGTATTTT. Amino acids: CATSDHGIDTQYF.

The chain couples TRBV2 to TRBJ2-3; 10 bases are shared with TRBD1. Losses at the gene ends were 5 bases for V and 4 bases for J; bases not matched to a gene: 3. The CDR3 totals 14 residues. Germline V CDR1 and CDR2: SNHLY, FYNNEI. The CDR3 region has the DNA TGTGCCAGCAGTACGGACAGGGGGGCAGATACGCAGTATTTT. Amino acid sequence: CASSTDRGADTQYF.

The CDR3 here is CASRGTGEYEQYF. CDR3 nucleotides: TGCGCCAGCAGAGGGACTGGGGAGTACGAGCAGTACTTC. The J gene is TRBJ2-7, the V gene TRBV4-1; TRBD2 might be the D (6 bases). The CDR3 is 13 residues long. V was cut by 6 bases and J by 4 bases, with 13 bases left in between. CDR1 and CDR2 from the germline V gene are MGHRA and YSYEKL.

The V call is TRBV4-1, the J call TRBJ2-2, with 8 nucleotides matching TRBD2. The CDR3 is 16 residues long. Trimming at V came to 4 bases and at J to 7 bases, leaving 11 bases not matched to a gene. The germline gives CDR1 MGHRA, CDR2 YSYEKL. The CDR3 coding sequence is TGCGCCAGCAGCCTTCCCCGCGGGGGGCGGATCGGGGAGCTGTTTTTT. This translates into CASSLPRGGRIGELFF.

V and J are TRBV7-6 and TRBJ2-3; 7 bases agree with TRBD2. The CDR3 totals 17 residues. Germline assignment: CDR1 SGHVS and CDR2 FNYEAQ. V was clipped by 0 bases and J by 2 bases; unmatched bases: 8. The CDR3 protein is CASSLAFSSGLTDTQYF. The CDR3 region has the DNA TGTGCCAGCAGCTTAGCATTTTCTAGCGGACTCACAGATACGCAGTATTTT.

The chain links TRBV2 to TRBJ2-2; D gene unclear. CDR3 length: 15 amino acids. Trimming pared 4 bases from V and 7 bases from J, leaving 16 bases between. The germline V gene encodes CDR1 SNHLY and CDR2 FYNNEI. For the CDR3, the DNA is TGTGCCAGCAGTGGATTCAGCGCGCCCGGCGGGGAGCTGTTTTTT. Encoded protein: CASSGFSAPGGELFF.

The V call is TRBV7-9, the J call TRBJ1-2; maybe TRBD1 (6 bases). The CDR3 contains 12 residues. Germline loops: CDR1 SEHNR, CDR2 FQNEAQ (reference sequence). The germline V and J ends were trimmed by 5 bases and 8 bases, with 12 bases remaining between them. This CDR3 is CASSLNQGGYTF. CDR3 DNA: TGTGCCAGCAGCCTAAATCAGGGGGGCTACACCTTC.

The chain recombines TRBV6-5 with TRBJ1-1; 7 bases match TRBD1. Germline V gene data show CDR1 as MNHEY and CDR2 as SVGAGI. V shed 2 bases, J shed 3 bases, and the junction held 3 bases outside the gene matches. This CDR3 comprises 14 residues. CDR3 loop: CASSYATGYTEAFF. DNA for the CDR3: TGTGCCAGCAGTTACGCGACAGGGTACACTGAAGCTTTCTTT.

The chain uses TRBV14 and TRBJ1-4; D is possibly TRBD1 (5 bases). The CDR3 is 16 amino acids. Germline V CDR1 and CDR2: SGHDN, FVKESK. V was trimmed by 2 bases and J by 5 bases, leaving 15 bases between them. The CDR3 coding sequence is TGTGCCAGCAGCCAACGGGCAGGGATCAAAAATGAAAAACTGTTTTTT. This encodes CASSQRAGIKNEKLFF.